This T cell receptor beta chain was recorded in a study of shared clonotypes between healthy human individuals. Germline CDR1 reads WNHNN; CDR2 reads SYGVQD (reference sequence). This CDR3 has 16 residues. Trimming at V came to 0 bases and at J to 2 bases, leaving 4 bases not matched to a gene. The protocol was immunoSEQ multiplex PCR, while the TCRdb copy is restricted to in-frame clones and leaves out a portion. The table shows about 1 million clones, with approximately 80% occurring only once. The chain joins TRBV10-1 to TRBJ2-3, with 8 bases lining up with TRBD2. The clonotype comes from a man in his late teens or twenties in good health. Some clones in this sample may be carry-over from other donors' samples. Sequenced input: memory CD4+ T cells from PBMCs. Subset described: CD45RA-negative fraction. The CDR3 spells CASSESGLAATDTQYF. The CDR3, as DNA: TGCGCCAGCAGTGAGTCCGGACTAGCAGCCACAGATACGCAGTATTTT.